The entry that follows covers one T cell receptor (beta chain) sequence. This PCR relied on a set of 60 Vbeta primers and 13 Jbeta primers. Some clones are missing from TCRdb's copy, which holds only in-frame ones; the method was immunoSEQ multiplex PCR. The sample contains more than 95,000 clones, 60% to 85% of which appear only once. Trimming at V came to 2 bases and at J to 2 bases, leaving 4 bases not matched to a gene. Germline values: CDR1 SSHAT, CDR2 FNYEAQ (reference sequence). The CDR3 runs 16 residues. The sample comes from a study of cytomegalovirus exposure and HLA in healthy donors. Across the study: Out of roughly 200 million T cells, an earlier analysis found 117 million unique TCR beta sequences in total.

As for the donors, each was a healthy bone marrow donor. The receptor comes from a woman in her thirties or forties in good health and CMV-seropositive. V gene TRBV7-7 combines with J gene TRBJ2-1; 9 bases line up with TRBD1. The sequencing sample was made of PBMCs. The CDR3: CASSLQRDRAYNEQFF. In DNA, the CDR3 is TGTGCCAGCAGCTTACAGCGGGACAGGGCCTACAATGAGCAGTTCTTC.